The rows below give T cell receptor beta chains drawn from one sample of a study of T-cell memory formation after mild COVID-19. TCRdb re-analysed the 5' RACE reads in MiXCR, keeping a single row per CDR3 protein. Among about 560,000 distinct CDR3 sequences, 15% to 20% were seen once, and the ten largest hold roughly 8%. The sample comprised PBMCs or a T cell subset sorted from them (not recorded which). These receptors came from an adult woman who had mild COVID-19 (a few samples of this study predate the infection). Cell type and time point are not known. CDR3s include the opening cysteine and the closing phenylalanine or tryptophan. D genes are given only for firm matches. Clone sizes are given selectively: once, few, many, or a class where the clone is expanded.

TRBD2,few,19,TRBJ2-1,TRBV7-3,CASSLIASYGLAASNEQFF,TGTGCCAGCAGCTTAATTGCCTCATACGGACTAGCGGCATCTAATGAGCAGTTCTTC
-,few,13,TRBJ2-3,TRBV24-1,CATSLPGESTQYF,TGTGCCACCAGTCTCCCTGGGGAGAGTACGCAGTATTTT
-,-,13,TRBJ2-1,TRBV7-9,CASSLAGNTEQFF,TGTGCCAGCAGCTTGGCAGGGAACACTGAGCAGTTCTTC
TRBD1,few,16,TRBJ2-5,TRBV15,CATSRGGTGDQETQYF,TGTGCCACCAGCAGAGGGGGGACAGGAGACCAAGAGACCCAGTACTTC
-,many,14,TRBJ1-1,TRBV5-6,CASSLGLGVTEAFF,TGTGCCAGCAGCTTGGGATTGGGGGTCACTGAAGCTTTCTTT
TRBD2,few,17,TRBJ2-5,TRBV5-1,CASSLYIRDYRGETQYF,TGCGCCAGCAGCTTGTACATCCGGGACTATCGGGGGGAGACCCAGTACTTC
-,-,14,TRBJ1-1,TRBV12-3/TRBV12-4,CASSLTPANTEAFF,TGTGCCAGCAGTTTAACACCCGCGAACACTGAAGCTTTCTTT
TRBD2,few,17,TRBJ2-3,TRBV7-9,CASSLVLGAGGPDTQYF,TGTGCCAGCAGCTTAGTCTTGGGAGCGGGAGGGCCAGATACGCAGTATTTT
-,many,17,TRBJ2-3,TRBV5-1,CASSLASGLTSTDTQYF,TGCGCCAGCAGCTTGGCTTCGGGTCTGACTAGCACAGATACGCAGTATTTT
TRBD2,-,16,TRBJ2-1,TRBV24-1,CATSDRQAGGPHEQFF,TGTGCCACCAGTGACCGTCAGGCGGGAGGGCCCCATGAGCAGTTCTTC
-,-,14,TRBJ2-3,TRBV24-1,CATSDILRPDTQYF,TGTGCCACCAGTGATATCCTCCGACCAGATACGCAGTATTTT
-,few,14,TRBJ1-1,TRBV29-1,CSYSPLTANTEAFF,TGCAGCTACTCTCCCTTGACGGCGAACACTGAAGCTTTCTTT
TRBD2,-,16,TRBJ2-1,TRBV6-2/TRBV6-3,CASRESSGTGGWEQFF,TGTGCCAGCAGGGAGTCTAGCGGGACCGGGGGGTGGGAGCAGTTCTTC
-,few,13,TRBJ2-7,TRBV20-1,CSARAPSSYEQYF,TGCAGTGCTAGAGCTCCTAGCTCCTACGAGCAGTACTTC
-,-,16,TRBJ2-2,TRBV5-1,CASSLALGGSTGELFF,TGCGCCAGCAGCTTGGCCCTCGGGGGCAGCACCGGGGAGCTGTTTTTT
-,-,14,TRBJ1-5,TRBV6-6,CASSYVEGHQPQHF,TGTGCCAGCAGTTATGTGGAGGGTCATCAGCCCCAGCATTTT
-,-,15,TRBJ1-3,TRBV7-9,CASSYETRGMGTIYF,TGTGCCAGCAGCTACGAGACCCGAGGAATGGGCACCATATATTTT
TRBD1,-,14,TRBJ1-5,TRBV30,CAWKKQGKGQPQHF,TGTGCCTGGAAAAAACAGGGGAAGGGACAGCCCCAGCATTTT
-,few,17,TRBJ2-1,TRBV5-1,CASSREQDTYSYNEQFF,TGCGCCAGCAGCCGAGAGCAGGACACCTACTCCTACAATGAGCAGTTCTTC
TRBD1,-,13,TRBJ1-6,TRBV2,CASRLQGNSPLHF,TGTGCCAGCAGGTTACAGGGGAATTCACCCCTCCACTTT
TRBD2,few,17,TRBJ2-3,TRBV7-3,CASSLTGSAGGLNTQYF,TGTGCCAGCAGCTTAACGGGTTCAGCGGGGGGCTTAAATACGCAGTATTTT
-,once,14,TRBJ2-7,TRBV20-1,CSATKNEIHYEQYF,TGCAGTGCTACAAAAAACGAGATCCACTACGAGCAGTACTTC
-,few,17,TRBJ1-6,TRBV20-1,CSARDPQGSSYNSPLHF,TGCAGTGCTAGAGATCCCCAGGGGAGCTCCTATAATTCACCCCTCCACTTT
-,few,15,TRBJ2-1,TRBV5-1,CASGRTGARDNEQFF,TGCGCCAGCGGCAGGACGGGGGCCCGGGATAATGAGCAGTTCTTC
-,-,15,TRBJ2-2,TRBV5-4,CASSWRGEYTGELFF,TGTGCCAGCAGCTGGAGGGGGGAGTACACCGGGGAGCTGTTTTTT
-,-,15,TRBJ2-5,TRBV12-3/TRBV12-4,CASSLRSSASETQYF,TGTGCCAGCAGTTTAAGATCCTCCGCCTCGGAGACCCAGTACTTC
TRBD1,many,14,TRBJ2-7,TRBV27,CASSLGQGVREQYF,TGTGCCAGCAGTTTGGGACAGGGGGTTCGGGAGCAGTACTTC
-,few,14,TRBJ2-3,TRBV7-3,CASSFGLPTDTQYF,TGTGCCAGCAGCTTCGGACTTCCCACAGATACGCAGTATTTT
-,-,14,TRBJ2-7,TRBV19,CASSMAGGRGEQYF,TGTGCCAGTAGTATGGCCGGGGGTCGGGGCGAGCAGTACTTC
TRBD2,few,15,TRBJ2-1,TRBV20-1,CSARKSTSGRGEQFF,TGCAGTGCTAGAAAGTCGACTAGCGGGAGGGGTGAGCAGTTCTTC
TRBD2,few,16,TRBJ2-3,TRBV5-1,CASSSSSGGSTDTQYF,TGCGCCAGCAGCTCCTCTAGCGGGGGGAGCACAGATACGCAGTATTTT
-,-,15,TRBJ2-7,TRBV21-1,CASSSLEASFNEQYF,TGTGCCAGCAGCAGCCTCGAAGCTTCCTTCAACGAGCAGTACTTC
TRBD1,-,15,TRBJ2-1,TRBV4-1,CASSQGPRTGDEQFF,TGCGCCAGCAGCCAAGGGCCGCGGACAGGGGATGAGCAGTTCTTC
TRBD1,few,16,TRBJ2-7,TRBV11-1,CASSLGAGQASYEQYF,TGTGCCAGCAGCTTAGGGGCCGGACAGGCGTCCTACGAGCAGTACTTC
TRBD1,many,14,TRBJ2-7,TRBV6-2/TRBV6-3,CASSPDRGLDEQYF,TGTGCCAGCAGTCCGGACAGGGGGCTCGACGAGCAGTACTTC
-,-,13,TRBJ1-1,TRBV5-1,CASSTQANTEAFF,TGCGCCAGCAGTACCCAGGCGAACACTGAAGCTTTCTTT
-,-,13,TRBJ2-5,TRBV7-3,CASSPTSSETQYF,TGTGCCAGCAGTCCAACTAGCTCGGAGACCCAGTACTTC
-,-,13,TRBJ1-5,TRBV5-1,CASSDGFNQPQHF,TGCGCCAGCAGCGATGGATTCAATCAGCCCCAGCATTTT
-,-,15,TRBJ1-1,TRBV5-1,CASSFEMGQNTEAFF,TGCGCCAGCAGCTTCGAAATGGGACAGAACACTGAAGCTTTCTTT
-,few,15,TRBJ2-1,TRBV20-1,CSARDEENSYNEQFF,TGCAGTGCTAGAGATGAGGAAAACTCCTACAATGAGCAGTTCTTC
TRBD2,-,17,TRBJ2-2,TRBV7-2,CASSSGALAGVDGELFF,TGTGCCAGCAGCTCAGGGGCCTTAGCGGGAGTAGACGGGGAGCTGTTTTTT
TRBD2,many,17,TRBJ2-7,TRBV5-1,CASSLVAGGPGTYEQYF,TGCGCCAGCAGCCTTGTAGCGGGAGGGCCGGGGACGTACGAGCAGTACTTC
TRBD1,few,15,TRBJ1-2,TRBV12-3/TRBV12-4,CASRPEQGWDYGYTF,TGTGCCAGCAGACCAGAACAGGGGTGGGACTATGGCTACACCTTC
TRBD1,-,14,TRBJ2-3,TRBV12-3/TRBV12-4,CASSFTPGGGTQYF,TGTGCCAGCAGTTTCACCCCAGGGGGTGGCACGCAGTATTTT
TRBD1,-,14,TRBJ2-5,TRBV29-1,CSVEPGTGQETQYF,TGCAGCGTTGAACCCGGGACAGGGCAAGAGACCCAGTACTTC